This T cell receptor (beta chain) was recovered during a study of control samples from healthy donors and cancer patients. The protocol was immunoSEQ multiplex PCR, while the TCRdb copy is restricted to in-frame clones and leaves out a portion. The repertoire has 50,000 or so clones, roughly 95% of them found once; the top ten carry roughly 0.99%. The CDR3 totals 15 residues. V gave up 2 bases and J gave up 4 bases; unmatched junction bases: 7. Per germline, CDR1 LGHNA and CDR2 YNFKEQ. The chain carries TRBV4-2 and TRBJ1-1, with 7 bases fitting TRBD1. The TCR originated in a woman aged 18-29 years in good health. Sequences were obtained from blood. CDR3 in DNA: TGTGCCAGCAGCCAAATCAGGGCAGGGGGCACTGAAGCTTTCTTT. Translation gives CASSQIRAGGTEAFF.